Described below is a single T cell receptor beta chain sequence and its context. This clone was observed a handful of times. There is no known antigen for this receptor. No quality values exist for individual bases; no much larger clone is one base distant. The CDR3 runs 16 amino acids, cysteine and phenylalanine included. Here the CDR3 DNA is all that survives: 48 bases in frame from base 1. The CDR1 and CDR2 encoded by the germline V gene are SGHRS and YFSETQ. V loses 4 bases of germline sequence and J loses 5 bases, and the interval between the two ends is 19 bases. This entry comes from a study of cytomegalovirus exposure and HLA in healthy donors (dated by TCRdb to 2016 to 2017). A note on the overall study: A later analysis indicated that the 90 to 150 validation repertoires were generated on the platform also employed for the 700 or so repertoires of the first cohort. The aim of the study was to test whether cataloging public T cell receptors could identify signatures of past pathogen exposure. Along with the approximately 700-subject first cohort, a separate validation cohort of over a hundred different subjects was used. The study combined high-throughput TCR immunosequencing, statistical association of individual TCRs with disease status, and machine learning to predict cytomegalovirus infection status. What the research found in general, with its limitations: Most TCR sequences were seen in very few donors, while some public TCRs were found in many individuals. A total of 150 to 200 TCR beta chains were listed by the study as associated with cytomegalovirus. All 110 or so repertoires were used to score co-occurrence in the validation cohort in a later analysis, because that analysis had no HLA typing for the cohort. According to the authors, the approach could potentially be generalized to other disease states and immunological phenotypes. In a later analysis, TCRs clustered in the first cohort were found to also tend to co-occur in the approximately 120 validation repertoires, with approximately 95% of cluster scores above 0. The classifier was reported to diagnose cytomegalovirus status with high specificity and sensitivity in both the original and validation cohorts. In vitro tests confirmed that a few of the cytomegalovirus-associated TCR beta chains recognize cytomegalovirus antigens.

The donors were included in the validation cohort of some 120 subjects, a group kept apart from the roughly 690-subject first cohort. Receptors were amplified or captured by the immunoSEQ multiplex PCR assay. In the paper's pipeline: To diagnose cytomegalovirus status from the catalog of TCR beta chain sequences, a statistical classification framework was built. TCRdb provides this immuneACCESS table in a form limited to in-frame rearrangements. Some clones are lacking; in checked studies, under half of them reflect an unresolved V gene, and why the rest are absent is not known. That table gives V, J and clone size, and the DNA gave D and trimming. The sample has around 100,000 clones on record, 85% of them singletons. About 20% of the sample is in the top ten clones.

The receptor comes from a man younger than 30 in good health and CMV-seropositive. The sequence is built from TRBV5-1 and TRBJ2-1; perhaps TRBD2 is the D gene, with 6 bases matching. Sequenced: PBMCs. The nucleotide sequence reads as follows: TGCGCCAGCAGCCGGACGGTCTTGGGACTTGACAATGAGCAGTTCTTC. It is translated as CASSRTVLGLDNEQFF.